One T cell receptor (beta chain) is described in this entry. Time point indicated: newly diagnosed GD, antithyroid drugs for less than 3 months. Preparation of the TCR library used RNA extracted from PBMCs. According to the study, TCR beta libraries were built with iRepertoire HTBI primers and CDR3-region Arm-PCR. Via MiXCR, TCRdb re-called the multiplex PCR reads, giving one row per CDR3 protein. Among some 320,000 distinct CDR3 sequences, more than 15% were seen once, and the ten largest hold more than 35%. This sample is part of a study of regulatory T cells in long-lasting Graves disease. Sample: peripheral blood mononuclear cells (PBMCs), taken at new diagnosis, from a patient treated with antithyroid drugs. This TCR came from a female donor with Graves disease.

CDR3 sequence: CASSLVRQDGYTF. CDR3 nucleotides: TGTGCCAGCAGTTTAGTTCGGCAGGATGGCTACACCTTC. This sequence joins TRBV12-3 or TRBV12-4 and TRBJ1-2; D unclear. The CDR3 has 13 residues. Between the trimmed V and J ends, which lost 1 base and 6 bases, there was a span of 9 bases.